Detailed here is one TCR beta chain. CD8 cells classed as naive were CD45RO-negative and positively selected for CCR7, excluding terminally differentiated effector memory CD45RA+ cells. This CDR3 has 16 amino acids. With V trimmed by 4 bases and J by 3 bases, 11 bases remained unmatched. CDR1 and CDR2 (germline): MGHRA, YSYEKL. This specimen belongs to a study of shared clonotypes between healthy human individuals. TCRdb's copy holds only in-frame clones and misses some; the assay was immunoSEQ multiplex PCR. The sample includes 600,000 or so clones, 98% of them seen just once. This clonotype was sampled from a man aged 30-40 years in good health. The sample comprised naive CD8+ T cells sorted from blood. This chain joins TRBV4-1 and TRBJ2-5, with 7 bases identical to TRBD1. DNA for the CDR3: TGCGCCAGCAGCCCAATAGGACAGGAACCCAAAGAGACCCAGTACTTC. Translating it yields CASSPIGQEPKETQYF.